Shown below are 19 T cell receptor beta chains from a single sample sequenced in a study of T-cell memory formation after mild COVID-19. TCRdb fed the 5' RACE reads into MiXCR, producing one record per CDR3 protein. The sample lists tens of thousands of distinct CDR3 sequences, 10% to 15% occurring once. The sequenced sample consisted of PBMCs or a T cell subset sorted from them (not recorded which). The receptors originated from an adult woman who had mild COVID-19 (a few samples of this study predate the infection). Cell type and time point are not known.

The chain joins TRBV29-1 to TRBJ2-1; 9 bases match TRBD2. This CDR3 is 13 amino acids long. V was clipped by 3 bases and J by 9 bases; unmatched bases: 6. Germline lookup yields CDR1 SQVTM and CDR2 ANQGSEA. The CDR3 bases are TGCAGCGTTGACGGGACTAGCCTGATTGAGCAGTTCTTC. This sequence encodes CSVDGTSLIEQFF.

This clonotype occurred a few times. The rearrangement joins TRBV9 to TRBJ2-5; TRBD2 agrees at 10 bases. This CDR3 comprises 16 residues. Germline trimming cut 0 bases from V and 5 bases from J; bases unmatched to any gene: 7. The V gene's germline CDR1 is SGDLS and CDR2 YYNGEE. The CDR3 DNA reads as TGTGCCAGCAGCGTAGCTACGGGGACTAGCGTCGAGACCCAGTACTTC. It yields the protein CASSVATGTSVETQYF.

The chain carries TRBV7-3 and TRBJ1-2, with TRBD1 matching over 9 bases. This CDR3 is 14 amino acids long. The ends lost 5 bases at V and 5 bases at J; junction bases unmatched: 6. CDR1 is SGHTA and CDR2 is FQGTGA in the germline V gene. The CDR3 nucleotides are TGTGCCAGCAGCCCCGGACAGGGGACTTATGGCTACACCTTC. This encodes CASSPGQGTYGYTF.

As regards this clonotype: One end of the junction is discordant with germline, which a read error may explain. The chain has TRBV7-6 and TRBJ2-3; 13 nucleotides match TRBD2. This CDR3 has 18 amino acids. Germline V CDR1 and CDR2: SGHVS, FNYEAQ. CDR3 protein: CDSSLALAGGLSTDTQYF. The DNA of the CDR3 is TGTGACAGCAGCTTAGCACTAGCGGGGGGGCTAAGCACAGATACGCAGTATTTT.

This clonotype has a handful of counts. The chain links TRBV24-1 to TRBJ1-1; no clear D gene. Trimming shortened V by 5 bases and J by 1 base, and 4 bases separated the two germline ends. The CDR3 covers 12 residues. Germline CDR1 is KGHDR and CDR2 is SFDVKD. CDR3 sequence: CATSGWNTEAFF. The DNA of the CDR3 is TGTGCCACCAGTGGATGGAACACTGAAGCTTTCTTT.

The chain is built from TRBV6-2 or TRBV6-3 and TRBJ2-1, with unresolved D. Germline lookup yields CDR1 MNHEY and CDR2 SVGEGT. This CDR3 is 14 amino acids long. V lost 5 bases and J lost 5, with 13 bases in between. The CDR3 nucleotides are TGTGCCAGCAGTAACCACCTAGGAGACAATGAGCAGTTCTTC. This translates into CASSNHLGDNEQFF.

This chain links TRBV7-9 with TRBJ2-7; D ambiguous. In germline, CDR1 is SEHNR, CDR2 FQNEAQ (reference sequence). This CDR3 is 11 amino acids long. Trimming left V 3 bases short and J 5 bases short, with 5 bases between. The CDR3 sequence: CASSLTHEQYF. The CDR3 DNA sequence: TGTGCCAGCAGCTTGACCCACGAGCAGTACTTC.

By share of the sample, this clonotype is medium-sized. The chain uses TRBV6-5 and TRBJ2-5; 7 bases line up with TRBD1. J gave up 0 bases and V 6 bases, and 10 bases lay outside the gene matches. This CDR3 contains 16 residues. Germline lookup yields CDR1 MNHEY and CDR2 SVGAGI. CDR3 in DNA: TGTGCCAGCAGCCCCGGGACAGACATCTACCAAGAGACCCAGTACTTC. Protein: CASSPGTDIYQETQYF.

This clonotype has more than one count but fewer than ten. The J gene is TRBJ1-2, the V gene TRBV18; 9 nucleotides align to TRBD1. The CDR3 has 15 residues. Trimming cost V 3 bases and J 4 bases; bases outside gene matches: 6. Germline-derived CDR1 and CDR2 are KGHSH and LQKENI. In DNA form, the CDR3 reads TGTGCCAGCTCACCTCCGGGACAGGGATTCTATGGCTACACCTTC. Its translation is CASSPPGQGFYGYTF.

The chain carries TRBV12-3 or TRBV12-4 and TRBJ1-2; tentatively, D is TRBD1 (5 bases). Between the trimmed V and J ends, which lost 7 bases and 6 bases, there was a span of 15 bases. This CDR3 contains 13 residues. Written as DNA, the CDR3 is TGTGCCAGCACCCAGGGAGGCCGCGATGGCTACACCTTC. This sequence encodes CASTQGGRDGYTF.

The chain employs TRBV4-2 and TRBJ2-7; possibly TRBD1 or TRBD2 for D (5 bases each). V lost 4 bases and J lost 0, with 13 bases in between. Germline-derived CDR1 and CDR2 are LGHNA and YNFKEQ. CDR3 length: 15 residues. The CDR3 loop reads CASSPLWDGSYEQYF. The DNA of the CDR3 is TGTGCCAGCAGCCCCCTCTGGGACGGCTCCTACGAGCAGTACTTC.

This clonotype was observed a few times. The chain combines TRBV5-1 with TRBJ2-7; D might be TRBD2 (6 bases). Looked up from germline, CDR1 is SGHRS and CDR2 is YFSETQ. This CDR3 spans 14 amino acids. Between the trimmed V and J ends, which lost 4 bases and 3 bases, there was a span of 14 bases. The CDR3 DNA is TGCGCCAGCAGCCACGCCAGGGAGGACTACGAGCAGTACTTC. Translating gives CASSHAREDYEQYF. Full variable domain (outside the CDR3, taken from reference TRBV5-1 and TRBJ2-7): KAGVTQTPRYLIKTRGQQVTLSCSPISGHRSVSWYQQTPGQGLQFLFEYFSETQRNKGNFPGRFSGRQFSNSRSEMNVSTLELGDSALYLCASSHAREDYEQYFGPGTRLTVT.

This sequence joins TRBV5-1 and TRBJ2-1; D might be TRBD1 or TRBD2, each matching 5 bases. V shed 4 bases and J shed 2 bases, with 16 bases lying between them. This CDR3 contains 16 residues. Germline V CDR1 and CDR2: SGHRS, YFSETQ. The CDR3 sequence: CASSTYSGPPYNEQFF. In DNA, the CDR3 is TGCGCCAGCAGCACCTACTCGGGGCCTCCCTACAATGAGCAGTTCTTC.

The chain employs TRBV20-1 and TRBJ2-3; unclear D gene. CDR3 size: 11 residues. Per the germline V gene, CDR1 is DFQATT and CDR2 is SNEGSKA (reference sequence). V was trimmed by 5 bases and J by 14 bases, leaving 17 bases between them. CDR3 coding DNA: TGCAGTGCTGGCGTTCCGGTTTTCGGGTATTTT. It codes for CSAGVPVFGYF.

CDR3 nucleotide sequence: TGTGCCAGCAGCTCCCGACAGGGTGAAGCTTTCTTT. Its translation: CASSSRQGEAFF. V usage is TRBV9 and J usage is TRBJ1-1; 7 bases line up with TRBD1. Germline trimming cut 4 bases from V and 7 bases from J; bases unmatched to any gene: 4. The germline V gene has CDR1 SGDLS and CDR2 YYNGEE. This CDR3 has 12 residues.

This clonotype turned up a few times. The chain uses TRBV19 and TRBJ1-2, with no clear D. Between the trimmed V and J ends, which lost 6 bases and 2 bases, there was a span of 16 bases. The length of the CDR3 is 15 residues. Germline V gene data show CDR1 as LNHDA and CDR2 as SQIVND (reference sequence). CDR3 coding DNA: TGTGCCAGTAGAAGCGCCGGGGAAGAGAACTATGGCTACACCTTC. Protein sequence: CASRSAGEENYGYTF.

This clonotype was observed a few times. This sequence joins TRBV29-1 and TRBJ2-3; 8 positions agree with TRBD1. From germline, CDR1 is SQVTM and CDR2 ANQGSEA. CDR3 size: 17 residues. J gave up 2 bases and V 6 bases, and 16 bases lay outside the gene matches. CDR3 sequence reads: CSVPLQGGLPSTDTQYF. DNA of the CDR3: TGCAGCGTCCCCTTACAGGGGGGCTTACCCTCCACAGATACGCAGTATTTT.

This clonotype appeared a few times. V usage is TRBV21-1 and J usage is TRBJ2-1; whether TRBD1, the table's D call, matches the DNA was not checked. TRBV21-1 corresponds to a pseudogene. CDR3 length: 15 residues. The CDR3 sequence: CASSKGGSRGSEQFF. Here the CDR3 DNA reads TGTGCCAGCAGCAAAGGAGGGTCCCGAGGCAGCGAGCAGTTCTTC.

This rearrangement joins TRBV7-9 to TRBJ2-7; D is unresolved. Germline CDR1 and CDR2: SEHNR and FQNEAQ (reference sequence). V lost 9 bases, J lost 4 bases, and 13 bases lay in between. The CDR3 sequence is 12 residues long. DNA of the CDR3: TGTGCCAGTAAAGGAGAACGGTACGAGCAGTACTTC. It is translated as CASKGERYEQYF.